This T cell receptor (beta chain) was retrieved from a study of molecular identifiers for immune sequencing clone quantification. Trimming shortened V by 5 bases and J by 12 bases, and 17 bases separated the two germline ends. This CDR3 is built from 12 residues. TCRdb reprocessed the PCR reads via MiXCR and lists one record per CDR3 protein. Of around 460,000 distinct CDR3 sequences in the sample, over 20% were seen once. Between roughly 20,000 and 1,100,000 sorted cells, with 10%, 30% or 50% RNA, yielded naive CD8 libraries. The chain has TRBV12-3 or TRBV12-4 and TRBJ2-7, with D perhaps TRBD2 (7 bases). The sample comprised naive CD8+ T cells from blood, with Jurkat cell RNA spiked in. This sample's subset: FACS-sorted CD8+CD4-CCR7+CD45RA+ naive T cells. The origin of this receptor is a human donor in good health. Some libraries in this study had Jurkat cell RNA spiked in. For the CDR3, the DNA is TGTGCCAGCAGTGGGGGGGGGGCGGGCTCGTACTTC. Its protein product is CASSGGGAGSYF.